The present T cell receptor (beta chain) was sequenced within a study of response to subunit inactivated influenza vaccine. This clonotype was picked up a small number of times. Its antigen remains unidentified. Whole-study findings and limits: Few additional T cells are recruited per seasonal influenza vaccination, authors suggested.

The V and J ends lost 5 bases and 5 bases, in that order; junction bases with no gene match: 15. The length of the CDR3 is 16 residues. Per germline, CDR1 MDHEN and CDR2 SYDVKM. TCRdb reprocessed the RT-PCR reads with MiXCR, giving one entry per CDR3 protein. This sample has 860,000 or so distinct CDR3 sequences, with 21% found just once. This TCR derives from a man aged 50-60 years who received an inactivated influenza vaccine. The chain couples TRBV28 to TRBJ2-7, with 7 positions matching TRBD2. The material was PBMCs from blood, obtained about 5 days after vaccination. As DNA, the CDR3 is TGTGCCAGCAGTGGCCCTGGGCGGGGGAAGGGGAACGAGCAGTACTTC. Protein product: CASSGPGRGKGNEQYF.